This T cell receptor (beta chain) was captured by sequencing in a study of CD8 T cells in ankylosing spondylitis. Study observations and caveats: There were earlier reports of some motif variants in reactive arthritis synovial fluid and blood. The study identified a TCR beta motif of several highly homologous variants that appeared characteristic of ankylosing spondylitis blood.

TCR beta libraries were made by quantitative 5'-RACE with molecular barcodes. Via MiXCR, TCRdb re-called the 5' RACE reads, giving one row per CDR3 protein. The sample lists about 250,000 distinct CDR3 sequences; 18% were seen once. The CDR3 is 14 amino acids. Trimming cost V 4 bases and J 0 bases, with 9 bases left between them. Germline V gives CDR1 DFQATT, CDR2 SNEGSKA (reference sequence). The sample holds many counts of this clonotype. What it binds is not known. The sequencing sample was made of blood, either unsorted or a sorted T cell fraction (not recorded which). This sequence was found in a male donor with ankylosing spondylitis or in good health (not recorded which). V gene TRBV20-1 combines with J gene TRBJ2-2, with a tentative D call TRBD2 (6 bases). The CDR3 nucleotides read TGCAGTGCTACCGGGACTTCGAACACCGGGGAGCTGTTTTTT. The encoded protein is CSATGTSNTGELFF.